The TCR beta chain under discussion was sequenced for a study of CD8+ T cells in alopecia areata. Overall study context: For 6 to 18 months, tofacitinib was taken, and 6 months off drug followed. Whole-study results and caveats: Normal scalp had lower clonality than lesional scalp, with alopecia totalis/universalis lesions showing this most strongly.

cDNA reverse transcribed from extracted RNA served as the sequencing template. Sequenced by immunoSEQ multiplex PCR; TCRdb stores in-frame clones only, minus some. The sample carries roughly 250,000 clones, about two thirds recorded once. Germline trimming cut 5 bases from V and 2 bases from J; bases unmatched to any gene: 8. The CDR3 sequence is 14 residues long. Per germline, CDR1 GTSNPN and CDR2 SVGIG (reference sequence). Of note for this clone: What it recognizes is unknown.

V is TRBV30 and J is TRBJ1-1, with TRBD1 matching 7 bases. The material was CD4+ T cells sorted from blood, obtained at week 0. The receptor's source is a human donor with alopecia areata. CDR3 residues: CAWDRTGQNTEAFF. Here the CDR3 DNA reads TGTGCCTGGGACCGGACAGGACAAAACACTGAAGCTTTCTTT.